Presented here are 25 T cell receptor beta chains from one specimen sequenced in a study of T cell repertoires in cytomegalovirus infection. TCRdb itself ran the reads through MiXCR, one entry per CDR3 protein. This sample has 830,000 or so distinct CDR3 sequences, with about 31% found just once. Their antigens are not known. The source was cultured CD8+ T cells from PBMCs, collected from culture after CMV antigen stimulation. Receptor source: a human donor in good health (CMV status not recorded). Some clones in this sample may be carry-over from other donors' samples.

The chain employs TRBV12-3 or TRBV12-4 and TRBJ2-3, with D possibly being TRBD1 or TRBD2 (5 bases each). This CDR3 region has 14 residues. V dropped 4 bases and J dropped 2 bases, with 10 bases sitting between them. The CDR3 loop is CASSSGPATDTQYF. The CDR3 region has the DNA TGTGCCAGCAGTTCGGGACCCGCCACAGATACGCAGTATTTT.

This clonotype was observed a handful of times. The V gene is TRBV4-3, the J gene TRBJ1-6, with D perhaps matching TRBD1 (5 bases). Germline loops: CDR1 LGHNA, CDR2 YSLEER. V lost 0 bases and J 6 bases, leaving 12 bases between the germline ends. The CDR3 extends over 16 amino acids. CDR3 loop: CASSQDGTAFNSPLHF. The DNA for the CDR3 is TGCGCCAGCAGCCAAGATGGGACGGCGTTTAATTCACCCCTCCACTTT.

A few counts support this clonotype. This chain uses TRBV7-6 with TRBJ1-2, with D unresolved. From germline, CDR1 is SGHVS and CDR2 FNYEAQ. There are 12 residues in the CDR3. The V gene lost 5 bases and the J gene lost 5 bases, with 9 bases spanning the gap. CDR3 in amino acids: CASSVTEYGYTF. For the CDR3, the DNA is TGTGCCAGCAGCGTCACGGAGTATGGCTACACCTTC.

The chain couples TRBV7-8 to TRBJ1-1; maybe TRBD1 (6 bases). The V gene's germline CDR1 is SGHVS and CDR2 FQNEAQ. This CDR3 region has 16 residues. V lost 1 base and J 0 bases, leaving 12 bases between the germline ends. CDR3 nucleotide sequence: TGTGCCAGCAGCTTAGGCAGGGGCCTCATGAACACTGAAGCTTTCTTT. The encoded protein is CASSLGRGLMNTEAFF.

The V call is TRBV5-8, the J call TRBJ2-1, with 10 bases identical to TRBD2. J was trimmed by 5 bases and V by 2 bases; bases with no gene match: 19. Germline V gene lookup returns CDR1 SGHTS and CDR2 YDEGEE. The CDR3 covers 20 residues. The CDR3 sequence is CASSFLISGGPIFEDNEQFF. In DNA form, the CDR3 reads TGTGCCAGCAGCTTTCTTATTAGCGGGGGGCCCATTTTCGAAGACAATGAGCAGTTCTTC.

The chain employs TRBV6-1 and TRBJ1-2; D might be TRBD1 (5 bases). The CDR3 has 15 amino acids. Germline V lookup: CDR1 MNHNS, CDR2 SASEGT. V was cut by 0 bases and J by 1 base, with 9 bases left in between. CDR3 protein: CASSEAWGGNYGYTF. The DNA of the CDR3 is TGTGCCAGCAGTGAAGCTTGGGGGGGTAACTATGGCTACACCTTC.

This clonotype was seen a handful of times. The chain recombines TRBV5-4 with TRBJ2-3; D unresolved. Trimming took 4 bases from V and 1 from J, leaving 13 bases between them. Germline V gene sequence: CDR1 SGHNT, CDR2 YYREEE (reference sequence). This CDR3 comprises 15 residues. The CDR3, as DNA: TGTGCCAGCAGCCCCCCCGGTTTCGGCACAGATACGCAGTATTTT. This encodes CASSPPGFGTDTQYF.

The chain links TRBV5-6 to TRBJ2-7; D remains unclear. Germline V CDR1 and CDR2: SGHDT, YYEEEE. There are 16 residues in the CDR3. Between the trimmed V and J ends, which lost 0 bases and 0 bases, there was a span of 13 bases. CDR3 DNA sequence: TGTGCCAGCAGCTTGGCCCCCCCAGACACCTCCTACGAGCAGTACGTC. It specifies CASSLAPPDTSYEQYV.

This clonotype was counted only a few times. The chain is built from TRBV12-3 or TRBV12-4 and TRBJ1-1; maybe TRBD1 (5 bases). Deletions cut 5 bases from V and 1 base from J, with 11 bases between. This CDR3 comprises 14 residues. The CDR3: CASSHRDPNTEAFF. The CDR3 nucleotides are TGTGCCAGCAGTCACCGGGACCCGAACACTGAAGCTTTCTTT.

The chain joins TRBV5-4 to TRBJ1-1; tentative D call: TRBD1 (6 bases). Germline CDR1 and CDR2: SGHNT and YYREEE (reference sequence). This CDR3 spans 16 amino acids. Trimming removed 0 bases at V and 7 bases at J, with 19 bases between. CDR3 bases: TGTGCCAGCAGCTTGGTAGTCTCGTGGGGGGCGGGTGAAGCTTTCTTT. Encoded protein: CASSLVVSWGAGEAFF.

The V gene is TRBV28, the J gene TRBJ2-7; tentatively, D is TRBD2 (6 bases). The CDR3 loop spans 13 amino acids. CDR1 is MDHEN, CDR2 SYDVKM, per germline. Trimming took 6 bases from V and 3 from J, leaving 12 bases between them. This CDR3 is CASSRWGVYEQYV. The CDR3 bases are TGTGCCAGCAGCCGATGGGGGGTCTACGAGCAGTACGTC.

The sample holds many counts of this clonotype. The chain employs TRBV12-3 or TRBV12-4 and TRBJ2-7, with 9 positions matching TRBD1. V was clipped by 6 bases and J by 1 base; unmatched bases: 7. The CDR3 covers 15 residues. CDR3 protein: CASSPGQGYSYEQYF. CDR3 nucleotide sequence: TGTGCCAGCAGCCCAGGACAGGGGTATTCCTACGAGCAGTACTTC.

There are many counts of this clonotype. CDR3 loop: CASSYSGNRVLAYSGNTIYF. The CDR3 nucleotides read TGTGCCAGCAGCTACTCCGGGAACAGAGTATTGGCCTACTCTGGAAACACCATATATTTT. J is TRBJ1-3 and V is TRBV7-2; no reliable D call. Deletions cut 4 bases from V and 0 bases from J, with 25 bases between. Germline CDR1 and CDR2: SGHTA and FQGNSA. There are 20 residues in the CDR3.

V gene TRBV4-1 combines with J gene TRBJ1-2, with TRBD1 matching 7 bases. The CDR3 runs to 16 residues. The germline CDR1 and CDR2 sequences are MGHRA and YSYEKL. The V gene end was trimmed by 2 bases and the J gene end by 0 bases; junction bases not matched to a gene: 6. CDR3 sequence: CASSQTQGIANYGYTF. CDR3 nucleotides: TGCGCCAGCAGCCAAACACAGGGGATAGCTAACTATGGCTACACCTTC.

The rearrangement joins TRBV11-1 to TRBJ2-1; D call uncertain. Per germline, CDR1 SGHAT and CDR2 FQDESV (reference sequence). There are 13 residues in the CDR3. Between the trimmed V and J ends, which lost 1 base and 9 bases, there was a span of 10 bases. The CDR3 is CASSLGPAAEQFF. The CDR3 region has the DNA TGTGCCAGCAGCTTAGGTCCAGCCGCTGAGCAGTTCTTC. The full variable domain, completed using reference TRBV11-1 and TRBJ2-1, is EAEVAQSPRYKITEKSQAVAFWCDPISGHATLYWYRQILGQGPELLVQFQDESVVDDSQLPKDRFSAERLKGVDSTLKIQPAELGDSAMYLCASSLGPAAEQFFGPGTRLTVL.

This clonotype was picked up many times. The chain joins TRBV11-1 to TRBJ2-6; D possibly corresponds to TRBD1 (6 bases). Looked up from germline, CDR1 is SGHAT and CDR2 is FQDESV (reference sequence). CDR3 length equals 23 residues. Trimming removed 3 bases from V and 0 bases from J, with 30 bases in between. CDR3 sequence: CASSFFGIRDTVGHLSGANVLTF. Written as DNA, the CDR3 is TGTGCCAGCAGCTTTTTTGGAATCCGGGACACCGTTGGACATCTCTCTGGGGCCAACGTCCTGACTTTC. Full variable domain (rest looked up from reference TRBV11-1 and TRBJ2-6): EAEVAQSPRYKITEKSQAVAFWCDPISGHATLYWYRQILGQGPELLVQFQDESVVDDSQLPKDRFSAERLKGVDSTLKIQPAELGDSAMYLCASSFFGIRDTVGHLSGANVLTFGAGSRLTVL.

Comment on this clonotype: One junction end disagrees with the germline gene, perhaps due to a read error. The rearrangement uses TRBV4-2 and TRBJ2-1, with 11 bases matching TRBD2. The CDR3 sequence is 17 residues long. The germline CDR1 and CDR2 sequences are LGHNA and YNFKEQ. The CDR3, as DNA: TGTGTCAGCAGCCAAGGGCCTAGCGGGGGGACCTACAATGAGCAGTTCTTC. Translation gives CVSSQGPSGGTYNEQFF.

In this sample, this clonotype turned up a few times. The J gene is TRBJ2-7, the V gene TRBV6-6; D gene ambiguous. Germline assignment: CDR1 MNHNY and CDR2 SVGAGI (reference sequence). The CDR3 has 13 residues. V was shortened by 4 bases and J by 2 bases, with 9 bases between the two germline ends. CDR3 in amino acids: CASSSRRAYEQYV. The CDR3 DNA sequence: TGTGCCAGCAGTTCCAGACGGGCCTACGAGCAGTACGTC.

V usage is TRBV29-1 and J usage is TRBJ2-7, with D perhaps matching TRBD1 or TRBD2 (6 bases each). The CDR3 runs 13 residues. V shed 6 bases and J shed 6 bases, with 18 bases lying between them. CDR1 SQVTM and CDR2 ANQGSEA come from the germline V gene. The CDR3 region is CSVYEEGRGEQYF. CDR3 in DNA: TGCAGCGTCTATGAGGAGGGCAGGGGCGAGCAGTACTTC.

The chain couples TRBV4-1 to TRBJ2-2, with D tentatively TRBD1 or TRBD2 (5 bases each). Trimming took 0 bases from V and 4 from J, leaving 12 bases between them. CDR1 MGHRA and CDR2 YSYEKL come from the germline V gene. There are 16 residues in the CDR3. The chain's CDR3 is CASSQDPGLPTGELFF. CDR3 DNA: TGCGCCAGCAGCCAAGATCCGGGGCTACCCACCGGGGAGCTGTTTTTT.

The chain is built from TRBV19 and TRBJ1-2; D gene uncertain. Germline CDR1 is LNHDA and CDR2 is SQIVND (reference sequence). The V end lost 3 bases, the J end lost 2 bases, and 13 bases lay between the germline ends. CDR3 length: 15 amino acids. The CDR3 loop reads CASSILARTNYGYTF. For the CDR3, the DNA is TGTGCCAGTAGTATCCTCGCCAGGACGAACTATGGCTACACCTTC.

There are a few counts of this clonotype. This chain connects TRBV19 to TRBJ1-4; tentative D call: TRBD1 (6 bases). The CDR3 length is 11 residues. Trimming cost V 10 bases and J 8 bases, with 11 bases left between them. From germline, CDR1 is LNHDA and CDR2 SQIVND (reference sequence). The CDR3 region is CATRTGEKLFF. The CDR3 DNA follows: TGTGCCACCCGAACAGGGGAAAAACTGTTTTTT.

This clonotype was detected ten times or more. This chain joins TRBV7-2 and TRBJ2-2, with TRBD2 matching 9 bases. The CDR3 loop spans 18 amino acids. J lost 3 bases, V lost 5 bases, and 13 bases had no gene match. CDR1 SGHTA and CDR2 FQGNSA come from the germline V gene. The CDR3 region has the DNA TGTGCCAGCAGCCCGGAGGTAGCGGGGGCGTCTTACACCGGGGAGCTGTTTTTT. Translated: CASSPEVAGASYTGELFF.

J is TRBJ2-5 and V is TRBV7-9; 11 bases are shared with TRBD2. Germline loops: CDR1 SEHNR, CDR2 FQNEAQ (reference sequence). With V trimmed by 4 bases and J by 4 bases, 8 bases remained unmatched. The CDR3 covers 16 residues. For the CDR3, the DNA is TGTGCCAGCAGCTCGACTTTAGCGGGGGGGCGAGAGACCCAGTACTTC. It translates to CASSSTLAGGRETQYF.

The chain uses TRBV14 and TRBJ1-2; TRBD1 is a possible D gene (5 bases). CDR1 is SGHDN and CDR2 is FVKESK in the germline V gene. The V and J ends lost 4 bases and 1 base respectively, with 16 bases between them. There are 16 residues in the CDR3. The CDR3 loop reads CASSRAVGGYNYGYTF. The CDR3 DNA is TGTGCCAGCAGCCGGGCGGTCGGGGGATATAACTATGGCTACACCTTC.